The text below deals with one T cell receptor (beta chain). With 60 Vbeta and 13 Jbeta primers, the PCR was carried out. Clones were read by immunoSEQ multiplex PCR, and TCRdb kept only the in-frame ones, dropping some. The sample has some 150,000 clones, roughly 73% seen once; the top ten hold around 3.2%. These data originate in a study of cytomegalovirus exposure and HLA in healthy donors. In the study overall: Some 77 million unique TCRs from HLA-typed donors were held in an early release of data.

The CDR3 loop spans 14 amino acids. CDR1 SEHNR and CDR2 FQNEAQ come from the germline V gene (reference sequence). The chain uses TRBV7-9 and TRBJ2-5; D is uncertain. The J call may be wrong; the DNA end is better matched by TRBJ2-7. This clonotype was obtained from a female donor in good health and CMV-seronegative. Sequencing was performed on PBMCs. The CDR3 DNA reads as TGTGCCAGCAGTTTTGCCGGGTCCTCCTACGAGCAGTACTTC. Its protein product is CASSFAGSSYEQYF.